This T cell receptor beta chain was recorded in a study of tumor-infiltrating lymphocytes in primary liver carcinoma. Unsorted bulk tissue (roughly 17-34 mg) underwent RNA and DNA co-extraction. Donors were untreated and chronically infected with HBV. Researchers generated TCR beta cDNA from roughly 520 ng of total RNA, relying on a constant-region primer. Slightly modified ARM-PCR served as the procedure for the TCR beta libraries. These libraries came from three rounds of nested multiplex PCR. A C-beta reverse primer was combined with TRBV1-TRBV30 forward primers in the first two PCR rounds, and each round had ten to eleven cycles. Via MiXCR, TCRdb re-called the multiplex PCR reads, giving one row per CDR3 protein. In the table there are 100,000 or so distinct CDR3 sequences, 82% of which are singletons. This CDR3 has 12 amino acids. Germline CDR1 and CDR2: SQVTM and ANQGSEA.

The sequencing input was liver tumor tissue from sampling region 3. Subset in this sample: tumor region T3, left-lateral pole. The TCR originated in a middle-aged man with primary liver carcinoma and hepatitis B virus infection. This sequence joins TRBV29-1 and TRBJ2-3; D not certain. The CDR3 coding sequence is TGCGGCTCCGGTGCTAGCACAGATACGCAGTATTTT. Translating gives CGSGASTDTQYF.